This paragraph reports one T cell receptor (beta chain). The target of this receptor is not known. The input lacks base qualities; no much larger clone sits a single base away. The CDR3 measures 16 amino acids from cysteine to phenylalanine. Kept here is only the CDR3 DNA, which spans 48 bases and is read in frame from base 1. V has 6 bases trimmed and J has 1 base trimmed; junction bases matching no gene number 12. The germline V gene supplies CDR1 ENHRY and CDR2 SYGVKD. The data are from a study of identical twins (dated by TCRdb to 2015 to 2016). About the full investigation: The study deep-sequenced TCR alpha and beta repertoires from monozygotic twins, unrelated adults of various ages and cord blood to test whether fetal clonotypes persist. To rule out contamination, the twin experiments were replicated at different times with different library preparation protocols. The investigation overall reported the following: Abundant cord blood beta clonotypes carried fewer insertions; young adult naive repertoires showed a weaker similar trend, while memory repertoires showed none. Invariant T cells such as MAIT and iNKT could partly confound zero-insertion analyses, although diverse VJ usage argued against such confounding for most clonotypes. A weaker excess of twin sharing was found in beta out-of-frame sequences because the signal-to-noise ratio was lowered by fewer shared sequences. Compared with coincidental sharing between unrelated individuals, out-of-frame TCR alpha sequences shared between twins had an excess of sequences with low generation probability. Because the same donors could not be followed over many years, conclusions were based on cross-sectional statistical analysis. In monozygotic twins, out-of-frame TCR alpha sharing was systematically underestimated by recombination models, although the models agreed with sharing between unrelated individuals.

Only healthy Caucasian donors were included. Library construction relied on 5' RACE. The reads were generated on an Illumina HiSeq 2000. A universal primer binding site was added through template switching, and the final cDNA carried a unique molecular identifier so that TCR cDNA molecules could be counted accurately. First-strand cDNA for TCR alpha and beta chains was synthesized from specific primers in the conserved constant-segment region. To control for contamination, every cDNA library carried two barcodes: a SMART-Mk sample barcode plus Illumina barcodes. Two successive PCR steps introduced TruSeq adapter sequences along with Illumina sample barcodes. The TCR alpha and beta cDNA libraries were sequenced on the Illumina HiSeq platform using custom primers. On the study's bioinformatics: Unique molecular identifiers were extracted from raw reads with MiGEC, and CDR3 positions were determined with MiXCR. Recombination models were inferred per individual with the repgenHMM and IGoR tools using an EM algorithm. The analysis of shared clonotypes was done with the tcR package in R, with sharing normalized by the product of cloneset sizes. Out-of-frame nonproductive sequences were analyzed to study raw recombination free of thymic and clonal selection effects. TCRdb itself trimmed the public reads at Q25 with fastp, ran MiXCR and retained productive beta chains. CDR3 protein duplicates are merged, each entry listing the most common genes and DNA. TCRdb, rather than the study authors, made the V and J calls. The sample yields some 1,600,000 distinct CDR3 sequences; around 33% were counted once. Over 0.25% of the sample comes from the top ten.

This chain is built from TRBV10-3 and TRBJ2-7; 7 central nucleotides agree with TRBD1. The receptor comes from a newborn girl in good health. The source material was cord blood. DNA sequence: TGTGCCATCAGCCTCCACCGGGACAGTGCTTCCTACGAGCAGTACTTC. It translates to CAISLHRDSASYEQYF.